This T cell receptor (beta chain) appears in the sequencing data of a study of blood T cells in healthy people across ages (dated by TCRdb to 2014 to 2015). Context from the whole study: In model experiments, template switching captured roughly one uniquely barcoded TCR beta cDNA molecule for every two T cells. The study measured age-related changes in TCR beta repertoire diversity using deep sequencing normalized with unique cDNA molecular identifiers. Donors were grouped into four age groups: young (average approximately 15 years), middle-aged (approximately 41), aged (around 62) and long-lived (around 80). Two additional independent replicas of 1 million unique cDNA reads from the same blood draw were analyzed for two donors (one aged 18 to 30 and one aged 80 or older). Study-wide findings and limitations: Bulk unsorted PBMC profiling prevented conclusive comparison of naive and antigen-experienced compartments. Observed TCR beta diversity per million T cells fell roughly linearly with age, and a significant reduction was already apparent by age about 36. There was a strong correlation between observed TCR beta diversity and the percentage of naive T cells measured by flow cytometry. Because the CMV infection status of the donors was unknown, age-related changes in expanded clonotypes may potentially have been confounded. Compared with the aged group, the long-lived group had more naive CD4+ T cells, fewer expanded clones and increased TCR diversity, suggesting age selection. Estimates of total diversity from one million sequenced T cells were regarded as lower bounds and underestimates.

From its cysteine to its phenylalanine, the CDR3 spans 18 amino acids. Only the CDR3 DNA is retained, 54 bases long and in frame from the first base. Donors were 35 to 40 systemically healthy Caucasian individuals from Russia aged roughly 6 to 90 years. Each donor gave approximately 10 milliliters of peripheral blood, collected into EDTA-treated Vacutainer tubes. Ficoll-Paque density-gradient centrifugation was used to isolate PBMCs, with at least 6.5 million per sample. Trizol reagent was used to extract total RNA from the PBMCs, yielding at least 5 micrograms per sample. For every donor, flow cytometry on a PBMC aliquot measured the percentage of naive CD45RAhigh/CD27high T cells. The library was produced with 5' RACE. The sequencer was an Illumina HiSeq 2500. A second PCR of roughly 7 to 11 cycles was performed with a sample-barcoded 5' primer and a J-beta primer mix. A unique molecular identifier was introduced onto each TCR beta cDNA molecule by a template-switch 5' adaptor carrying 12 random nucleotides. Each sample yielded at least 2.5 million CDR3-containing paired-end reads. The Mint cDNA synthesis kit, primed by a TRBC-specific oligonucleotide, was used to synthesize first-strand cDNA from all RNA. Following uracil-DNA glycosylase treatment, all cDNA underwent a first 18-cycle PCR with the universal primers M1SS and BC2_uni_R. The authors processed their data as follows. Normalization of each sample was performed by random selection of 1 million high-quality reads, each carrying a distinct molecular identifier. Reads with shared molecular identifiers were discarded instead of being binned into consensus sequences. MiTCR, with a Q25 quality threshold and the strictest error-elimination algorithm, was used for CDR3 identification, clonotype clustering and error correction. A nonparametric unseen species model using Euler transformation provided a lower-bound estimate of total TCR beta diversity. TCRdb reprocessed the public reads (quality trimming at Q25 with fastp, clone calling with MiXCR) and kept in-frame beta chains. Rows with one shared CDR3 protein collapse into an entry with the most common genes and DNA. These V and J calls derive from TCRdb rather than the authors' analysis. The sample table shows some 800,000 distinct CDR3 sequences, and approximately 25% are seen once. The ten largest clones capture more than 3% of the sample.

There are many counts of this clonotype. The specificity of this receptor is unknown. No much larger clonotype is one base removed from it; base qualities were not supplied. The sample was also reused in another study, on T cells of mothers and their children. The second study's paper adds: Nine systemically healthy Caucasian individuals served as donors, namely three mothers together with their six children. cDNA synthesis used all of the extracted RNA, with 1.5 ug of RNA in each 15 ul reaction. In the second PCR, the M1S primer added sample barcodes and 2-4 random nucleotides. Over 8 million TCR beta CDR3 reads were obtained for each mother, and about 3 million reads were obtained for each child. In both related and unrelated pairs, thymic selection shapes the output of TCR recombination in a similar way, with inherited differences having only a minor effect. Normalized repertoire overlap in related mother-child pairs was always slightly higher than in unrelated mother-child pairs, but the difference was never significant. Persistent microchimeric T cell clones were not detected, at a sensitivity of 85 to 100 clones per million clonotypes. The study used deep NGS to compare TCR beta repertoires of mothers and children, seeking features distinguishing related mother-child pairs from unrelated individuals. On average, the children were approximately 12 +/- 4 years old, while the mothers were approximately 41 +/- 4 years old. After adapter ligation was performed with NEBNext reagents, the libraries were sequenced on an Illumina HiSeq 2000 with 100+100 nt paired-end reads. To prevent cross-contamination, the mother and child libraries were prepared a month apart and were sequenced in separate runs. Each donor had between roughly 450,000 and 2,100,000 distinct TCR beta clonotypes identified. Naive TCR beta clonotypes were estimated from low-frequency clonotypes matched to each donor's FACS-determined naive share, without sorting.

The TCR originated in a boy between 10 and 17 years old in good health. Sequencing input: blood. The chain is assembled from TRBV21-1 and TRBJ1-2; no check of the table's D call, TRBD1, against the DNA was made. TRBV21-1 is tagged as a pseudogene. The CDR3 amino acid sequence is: CASSRLTGDRHSNYGYTF. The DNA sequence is TGTGCCAGCAGCAGACTCACAGGGGACCGCCACTCTAACTATGGCTACACCTTC.